These 5 T cell receptor beta chains came from one sample sequenced in a study of blood T cell repertoires in COVID-19. This table comes from immunoSEQ multiplex PCR, and its TCRdb copy is limited to in-frame clones, with some not included. Of 120,000 or so clones listed, around 80% are singletons. The source material was peripheral blood. The receptors shown here come from a woman between 50 and 59 years old with acute or convalescent COVID-19.

The chain recombines TRBV5-6 with TRBJ1-2, with 9 bases aligning to TRBD1. Germline CDR1 reads SGHDT; CDR2 reads YYEEEE. J gave up 7 bases and V 4 bases, and 11 bases lay outside the gene matches. CDR3 length equals 15 residues. CDR3 residues: CASSLHGTGTSGYTF. In DNA form, the CDR3 reads TGTGCCAGCAGCCTACATGGGACAGGGACGTCTGGCTACACCTTC.

This clone was counted between two and nine times. V is TRBV7-2 and J is TRBJ1-5; maybe TRBD1 (5 bases). V was shortened by 0 bases and J by 1 base, with 7 bases between the two germline ends. Germline V gives CDR1 SGHTA, CDR2 FQGNSA. The CDR3 is 15 amino acids. The CDR3 here is CASSLAAGSNQPQHF. CDR3 DNA sequence: TGTGCCAGCAGCTTAGCAGCAGGGAGCAATCAGCCCCAGCATTTT.

The CDR3: CAWSLSGGELFF. Written as DNA, the CDR3 is TGTGCCTGGAGTCTAAGCGGCGGGGAGCTGTTTTTT. The rearrangement links TRBV30 to TRBJ2-2, with a possible D match to TRBD2 (5 bases). V gave up 2 bases and J gave up 7 bases, with 8 bases separating them. There are 12 residues in the CDR3. Looked up from germline, CDR1 is GTSNPN and CDR2 is SVGIG (reference sequence).

The chain uses TRBV4-2 and TRBJ1-3, with a possible D match to TRBD1 (5 bases). The germline V gene encodes CDR1 LGHNA and CDR2 YNFKEQ. The ends were cut back, 2 bases at V and 4 bases at J, with 21 bases in the middle. The CDR3 runs 18 residues. The CDR3 loop is CASSQFGPSAGKGNTIYF. DNA for the CDR3: TGTGCCAGCAGCCAATTCGGCCCCTCGGCAGGGAAGGGAAACACCATATATTTT.

This clone has a handful of counts. The chain employs TRBV25-1 and TRBJ1-1, with 9 bases lining up with TRBD1. The CDR3 extends over 18 amino acids. Germline assignment: CDR1 MGHDK and CDR2 SYGVNS. J lost 5 bases, V lost 0 bases, and 13 bases had no gene match. The DNA of the CDR3 is TGTGCCAGCAGTGAATATGGACAGGGGAACGTCTTTGGGACTGAAGCTTTCTTT. The encoded protein is CASSEYGQGNVFGTEAFF.